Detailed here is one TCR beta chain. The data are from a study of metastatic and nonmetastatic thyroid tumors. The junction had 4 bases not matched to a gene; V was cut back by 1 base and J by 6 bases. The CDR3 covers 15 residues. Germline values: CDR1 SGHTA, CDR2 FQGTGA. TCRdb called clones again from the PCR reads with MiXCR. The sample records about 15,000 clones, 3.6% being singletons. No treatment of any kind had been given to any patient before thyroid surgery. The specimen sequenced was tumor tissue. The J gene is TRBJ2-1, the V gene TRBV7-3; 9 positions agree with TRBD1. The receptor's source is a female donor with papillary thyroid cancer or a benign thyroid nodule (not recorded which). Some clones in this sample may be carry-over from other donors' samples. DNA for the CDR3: TGTGCCAGCAGCTTAAGGGACAGGGACCCCAATGAGCAGTTCTTC. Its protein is CASSLRDRDPNEQFF.